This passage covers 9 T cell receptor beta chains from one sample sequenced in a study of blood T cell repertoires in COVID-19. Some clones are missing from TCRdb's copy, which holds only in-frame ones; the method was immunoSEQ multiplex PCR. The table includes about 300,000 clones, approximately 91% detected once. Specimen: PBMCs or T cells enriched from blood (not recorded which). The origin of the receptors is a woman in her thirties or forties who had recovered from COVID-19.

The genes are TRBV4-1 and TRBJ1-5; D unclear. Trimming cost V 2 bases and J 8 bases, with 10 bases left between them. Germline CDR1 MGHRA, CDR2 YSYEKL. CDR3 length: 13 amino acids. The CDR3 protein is CASSQYWGEPQHF. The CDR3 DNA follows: TGCGCCAGCAGCCAATATTGGGGAGAGCCCCAGCATTTT.

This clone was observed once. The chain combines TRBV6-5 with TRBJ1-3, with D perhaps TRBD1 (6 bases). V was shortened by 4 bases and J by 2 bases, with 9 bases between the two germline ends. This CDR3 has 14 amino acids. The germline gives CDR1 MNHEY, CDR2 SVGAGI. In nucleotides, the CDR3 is TGTGCCAGCAGTTGGGGGGGGCCTGGAAACACCATATATTTT. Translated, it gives CASSWGGPGNTIYF.

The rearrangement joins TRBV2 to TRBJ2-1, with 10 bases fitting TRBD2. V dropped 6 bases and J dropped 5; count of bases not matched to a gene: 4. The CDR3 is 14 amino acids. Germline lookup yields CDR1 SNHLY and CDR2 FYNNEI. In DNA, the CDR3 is TGTGCCAGCAGGAGACTAGCGGGTAACAATGAGCAGTTCTTC. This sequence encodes CASRRLAGNNEQFF.

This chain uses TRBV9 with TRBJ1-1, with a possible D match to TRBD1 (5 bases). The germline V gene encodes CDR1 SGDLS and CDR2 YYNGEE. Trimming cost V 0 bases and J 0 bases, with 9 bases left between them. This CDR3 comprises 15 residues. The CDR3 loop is CASSVDAGLNTEAFF. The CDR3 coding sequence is TGTGCCAGCAGCGTAGACGCGGGGCTGAACACTGAAGCTTTCTTT.

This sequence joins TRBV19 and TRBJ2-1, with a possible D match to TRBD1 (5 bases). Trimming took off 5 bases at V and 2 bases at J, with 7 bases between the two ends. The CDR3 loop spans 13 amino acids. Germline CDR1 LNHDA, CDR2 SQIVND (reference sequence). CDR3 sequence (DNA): TGTGCCAGTAGTCCCAGGGCCTACAATGAGCAGTTCTTC. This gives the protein CASSPRAYNEQFF. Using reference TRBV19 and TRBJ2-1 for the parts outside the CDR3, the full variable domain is DGGITQSPKYLFRKEGQNVTLSCEQNLNHDAMYWYRQDPGQGLRLIYYSQIVNDFQKGDIAEGYSVSREKKESFPLTVTSAQKNPTAFYLCASSPRAYNEQFFGPGTRLTVL.

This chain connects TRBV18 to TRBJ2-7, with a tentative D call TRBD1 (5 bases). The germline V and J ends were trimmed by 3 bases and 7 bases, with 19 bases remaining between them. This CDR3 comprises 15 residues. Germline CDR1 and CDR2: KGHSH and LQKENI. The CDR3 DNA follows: TGTGCCAGCTCACCCCGTGCAGGGTGGGAAGGAGAGCAGTACTTC. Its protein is CASSPRAGWEGEQYF.

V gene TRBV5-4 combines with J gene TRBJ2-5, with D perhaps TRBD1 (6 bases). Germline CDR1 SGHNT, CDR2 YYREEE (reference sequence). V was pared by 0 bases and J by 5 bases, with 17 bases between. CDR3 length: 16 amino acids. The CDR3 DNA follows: TGTGCCAGCAGCTTGGATTATCAGGGGCTGGGGGAGACCCAGTACTTC. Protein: CASSLDYQGLGETQYF.

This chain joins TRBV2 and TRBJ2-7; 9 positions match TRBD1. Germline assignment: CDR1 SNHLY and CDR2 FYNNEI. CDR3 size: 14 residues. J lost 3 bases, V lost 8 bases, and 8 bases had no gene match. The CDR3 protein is CASGRGTGYYEQYF. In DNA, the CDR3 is TGTGCCAGCGGAAGGGGGACAGGGTACTACGAGCAGTACTTC.

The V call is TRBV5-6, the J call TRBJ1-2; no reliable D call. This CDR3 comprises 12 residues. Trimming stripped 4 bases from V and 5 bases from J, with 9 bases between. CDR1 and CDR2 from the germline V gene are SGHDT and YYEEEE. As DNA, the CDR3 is TGTGCCAGCAGCCCACAACAATATGGCTACACCTTC. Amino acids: CASSPQQYGYTF.